The T cell receptor beta chain under discussion was sequenced for a study of blood T cell repertoires in COVID-19. In the original workflow: Estimates of nucleated cell counts were drawn from the amplification of reference gene primers. Sequencing used immunoSEQ multiplex PCR; TCRdb keeps in-frame clones, though not all of them. The V and J calls and clone size come from that table; D and trimming were worked out from the DNA. The table records roughly 40,000 clones, around 80% of them present only once. The table lists this clone with a few counts. The receptor comes from a man aged 70-80 years with acute or convalescent COVID-19. Sequencing used peripheral blood.

This chain's CDR3 is CASSLAHQVNTEAFF. In nucleotides, the CDR3 is TGTGCCAGCAGCTTAGCGCACCAGGTCAACACTGAAGCTTTCTTT. V gene TRBV7-2 combines with J gene TRBJ1-1; unclear D gene. V was cut by 0 bases and J by 2 bases, with 10 bases left in between. CDR1 and CDR2 from the germline V gene are SGHTA and FQGNSA. The CDR3 contains 15 residues.